This is a list of T cell receptor beta chains from one sample in a study of blood T cell repertoires in COVID-19. Sequencing was performed with immunoSEQ multiplex PCR; in TCRdb, only in-frame clones are kept and a portion is missing. The sample consists of roughly 570,000 clones, about 89% of them appearing once. Sequencing used peripheral blood. The receptor set was obtained from a woman aged 50 to 60 with COVID-19, enrolled during active disease. Each CDR3 is given without its conserved first and last residue. The order of the fields is V gene, J gene, CDR3 protein.

TRBV18	TRBJ1-6	ASSLQGLNSPLH
TRBV7-7	TRBJ1-3	ASSASSGQGGNTIY
TRBV5-4	TRBJ2-1	ASSLVGQGVGEQF
TRBV28	TRBJ2-3	ASRTPGVDTQY
TRBV29-1	TRBJ1-4	THTGGGTTNEKLF
TRBV19	TRBJ2-1	ASRRDGLIYNEQF
TRBV14	TRBJ1-4	ASAGQGDEKLF
TRBV14	TRBJ1-4	ASSLVGTGYGKLF
TRBV28	TRBJ1-4	ASSLTGGNEKLF
TRBV2	TRBJ2-3	ASRSHQGADTQY
TRBV30	TRBJ1-1	AWKRQMNTEAF
TRBV7-6	TRBJ2-2	ASSLGGANTGELF
TRBV6-6	TRBJ2-1	ASSQEAYNEQF
TRBV19	TRBJ1-5	ASRQDTGGVYSNQPQH
TRBV3-1/TRBV3-2	TRBJ2-7	ASSQGIVGYEQY
TRBV5-4	TRBJ1-1	ASSLAGRVTEAF
TRBV5-1	TRBJ2-7	ASSLGVQGAHEQY
TRBV6-1	TRBJ2-1	ASSADRDSAGGNEQF
TRBV7-6	TRBJ2-5	ASSFNGGKPETQY
TRBV6-5	TRBJ1-5	ASSRDFSNQPQH
TRBV18	TRBJ1-1	ASSPTAARTEAF
TRBV28	TRBJ1-1	ASSLGQLNTEAF
TRBV5-1	TRBJ1-5	ASSLQDGQPQH
TRBV5-6	TRBJ2-6	ASAPRRGPGANVLT
TRBV9	TRBJ2-3	ASSVAGAEGDTQY
TRBV4-1	TRBJ2-1	ASSQEGGLGDNEQF
TRBV29-1	TRBJ1-1	SVDRNTEAF
TRBV30	TRBJ1-2	AWTLPVGQGYGYT
TRBV9	TRBJ1-6	ASSVGLPGGPSSYNSPLH
TRBV28	TRBJ2-3	ASRPTSVDTQY
TRBV10-3	TRBJ1-5	AISETTNQPQH
TRBV18	TRBJ2-7	ASSPDLVAGSEQY
TRBV10-3	TRBJ2-7	AIRDSYEQY
TRBV10-2	TRBJ1-2	ASSLGGLYGYT
TRBV29-1	TRBJ2-1	SVDPGTAYNEQF
TRBV2	TRBJ1-1	ASSERRRTAEAF
TRBV15	TRBJ1-1	ATSPPGGNTEAF
TRBV7-9	TRBJ1-2	ASSLGWGTVGYT
TRBV7-9	TRBJ2-1	ASSIDRGRYNEQF
TRBV5-1	TRBJ2-2	ASSLEVRGGVGELF
TRBV6-5	TRBJ1-1	ASSSPRQGNTEAF
TRBV27	TRBJ1-2	ASSLSLEGSGYT
TRBV12-3/TRBV12-4	TRBJ2-3	ASRRQGTDTQY
TRBV5-4	TRBJ2-3	ASSLYTGTQY
TRBV19	TRBJ2-3	ASSIVGDSGDTQY
TRBV28	TRBJ2-2	ASSPDTGELF
TRBV12-3/TRBV12-4	TRBJ2-7	ASSPSREQY
TRBV7-2	TRBJ2-6	ASSSRGGTGVPGANVLT
TRBV12-3/TRBV12-4	TRBJ1-1	ASSLTGVGAF
TRBV18	TRBJ2-7	ASSPLAGAEDEQY
TRBV4-1	TRBJ2-6	ASSHSGTGGFPFSGANVLT
TRBV11-3	TRBJ2-3	ASSPGLADFENTQY